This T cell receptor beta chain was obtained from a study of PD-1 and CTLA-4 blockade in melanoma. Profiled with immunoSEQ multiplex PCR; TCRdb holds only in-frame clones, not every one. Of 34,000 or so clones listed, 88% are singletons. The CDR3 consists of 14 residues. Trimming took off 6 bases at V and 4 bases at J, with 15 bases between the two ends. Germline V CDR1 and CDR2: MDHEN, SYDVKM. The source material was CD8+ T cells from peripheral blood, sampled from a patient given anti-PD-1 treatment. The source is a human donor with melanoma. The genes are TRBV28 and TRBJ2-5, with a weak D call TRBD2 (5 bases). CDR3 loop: CASRRPAGVETQYF. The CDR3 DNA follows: TGTGCCAGCAGACGACCAGCCGGGGTAGAGACCCAGTACTTC.